This T cell receptor beta chain appears in the sequencing data of a study of shared clonotypes between healthy human individuals. Study results and caveats: Clonotypes shared by all four donors outscored non-shared clonotypes in generation probability. Generally, naive subsets (rather than memory subsets) showed larger estimated richness.

On this clone itself: Antigen specificity is unknown.

The protocol was immunoSEQ multiplex PCR, while the TCRdb copy is restricted to in-frame clones and leaves out a portion. The sample lists approximately 2.3 million clones, approximately 93% occurring once. Per germline, CDR1 MNHNS and CDR2 SASEGT. The V segment lost 4 bases and the J segment 3 bases; nucleotides outside the gene matches: 2. The CDR3 loop spans 15 amino acids. The sequencing input was naive CD4+ T cells from PBMCs. Regarding subset: CD45RA+ positively selected. This receptor was identified in a man aged 18 to 30 in good health. Some clones in this sample may be carry-over from other donors' samples. This rearrangement joins TRBV6-1 to TRBJ1-4; 10 bases align to TRBD1. CDR3 nucleotides: TGTGCCAGCAGTGGGACAGGGGGAGCTAATGAAAAACTGTTTTTT. Its translation is CASSGTGGANEKLFF.